This T cell receptor (beta chain) was documented in a study of T cells in Graves' hyperthyroidism and ophthalmopathy (dated by TCRdb to between 2017 and 2020). Broadly, across the study: Peripheral blood samples were taken at initial diagnosis, before any treatment was given. In several Graves' hyperthyroidism patients, the study also compared T-cell repertoires from thyroid tissue with T-cell repertoires from blood. After sampling, hyperthyroidism patients received methimazole starting at 30 mg daily, and ophthalmopathy patients received high-dose intravenous methylprednisolone. To identify distinguishing TCR V-J signatures, a discovery cohort of 100 or so patients was used, comprising some 45 with Graves' ophthalmopathy and 57 with stable Graves' hyperthyroidism. For training and testing, the 100 or so patients in the discovery cohort were randomly divided in a 7:3 ratio. The paper describes TCR Vbeta CDR3 sequencing of some 130 peripheral blood samples, made up of roughly 40 ophthalmopathy patients, over 70 hyperthyroidism patients and approximately 17 progressor patients. Prospective prediction of ophthalmopathy was tested in an independent validation cohort of some 20 hyperthyroidism patients and 17 patients who later progressed to ophthalmopathy. Overall study results and their limits: In validation, the model predicted progression to ophthalmopathy a median of about 6 months before onset, with approximately 70% sensitivity and 72.22% specificity. A model built on a 13 V-J signature distinguished ophthalmopathy from stable hyperthyroidism, reaching 87.88% sensitivity and under 84% specificity in cross-validation and 80%/75% in testing. Blood samples also contained most of the expanded thyroid clonotypes (frequency above 0.001), which suggests that blood repertoires may reflect thyroid immune responses. No statistical method was used to fix the sample size in advance, and group allocation was not hidden from the investigators.

The sample holds many counts of this clonotype. Its binding antigen is unknown. Within one base of it there is no much larger clone, and no base qualities were kept. TCR beta CDR3 regions were amplified from RNA transcripts. The TCR CDR3 was subjected to a first round of RT-PCR using the HTBI primer set and the Qiagen OneStep RT-PCR kit. Libraries were constructed in a second round of multiplex PCR, after which size selection and purification were performed. The libraries were sequenced on an Illumina HiSeq2000 using paired-end 100 bp reads. Per the original workflow: Raw data were processed with SOAPnuke, discarding reads with adapters, uncalled bases, mean Phred below 15, or no exact constant-primer or identifier match. COPE v1.2.5 was used to merge the high-quality paired reads, and each unique nucleotide sequence was defined as a clonotype. MiTCR v1.1 was used to align clonotypes to the IMGT TRBV, TRBD and TRBJ reference segments. The analysis included only V-J combinations with a frequency above 0.0001, which together covered approximately 99% of the repertoires. A TCS score was defined as the ratio of F50 (clonal expansion) to E x V (chaos), with BLOSUM62-based TCRdist applied between CDR3 peptides within each V-J. Welch's t-statistics and random forest reduced fewer than 550 V-J features to about 12, which were used in a naive Bayes classifier (R e1071). TCRdb reran the public reads through fastp at Q25 and MiXCR, keeping productive beta chains. When rows share a CDR3 protein, they turn into one entry using the most common DNA and genes. TCRdb's processing, not the study's, gives the V and J calls here. This sample comprises about 560,000 distinct CDR3 sequences, roughly a sixth of them detected only once. Jointly, the top ten make up 15% to 20% of the sample.

Stable Graves' hyperthyroidism was defined as no progression to ophthalmopathy during 18 months of follow-up. The hyperthyroidism patients were between 18 and 65 years old and newly diagnosed, with a disease duration of less than 2 months. Patients with uncontrolled infections, other autoimmune diseases, pregnancy or lactation were excluded. Diagnoses relied on clinical symptoms, serum thyroxine and TRAb, thyroid ultrasound and orbital computed tomography. PBMCs were isolated from more than 8 ml of fresh peripheral blood by Ficoll-Paque density gradient centrifugation. Total RNA was extracted with Trizol reagent, and quality was checked on an Agilent 2100 Bioanalyzer. V loses 5 bases at its end and J loses 4 bases; junction bases beyond the gene matches: 8. From its cysteine to its phenylalanine, the CDR3 spans 16 amino acids. The entry retains the CDR3 DNA only, 48 bases that are in frame from base 1. From a lookup of the germline V gene, CDR1 and CDR2 are MDHEN and SYDVKM.

The receptor chain draws on TRBV28 and TRBJ1-4; TRBD1 aligns with 9 central bases. Sequenced sample: blood. This clonotype originated in a woman younger than 30 with Graves' hyperthyroidism. CDR3 reads: CASSGTGGRLNEKLFF. The DNA reads TGTGCCAGCAGTGGAACAGGGGGCCGTCTTAATGAAAAACTGTTTTTT.